This paragraph reports one TCR beta chain. Antigen unknown. This entry comes from a study of OX40 agonist ivuxolimab in advanced cancers. Study-level points and caveats: In CD8+ T cells, expanded clones were on average more numerous than in CD4+.

The table came from immunoSEQ multiplex PCR; TCRdb's copy has only in-frame clones and leaves some out. The sample contains 78,000 or so clones, 80% to 95% of which appear only once. Germline CDR1 and CDR2: ENHRY and SYGVKD. Trimming at V came to 6 bases and at J to 10 bases, leaving 5 bases not matched to a gene. This CDR3 has 12 amino acids. Sequences were derived from CD4+ or CD8+ T cells sorted from blood, sampled in a trial of the OX40 agonist ivuxolimab. The receptor's source is an adult with an advanced solid tumor such as melanoma, head and neck, liver or kidney cancer. The rearrangement uses TRBV10-3 and TRBJ2-2; 7 bases fit TRBD1. In DNA, the CDR3 is TGTGCCATCAGCCCCAGGGGGATGGAGCTGTTTTTT. Translated: CAISPRGMELFF.